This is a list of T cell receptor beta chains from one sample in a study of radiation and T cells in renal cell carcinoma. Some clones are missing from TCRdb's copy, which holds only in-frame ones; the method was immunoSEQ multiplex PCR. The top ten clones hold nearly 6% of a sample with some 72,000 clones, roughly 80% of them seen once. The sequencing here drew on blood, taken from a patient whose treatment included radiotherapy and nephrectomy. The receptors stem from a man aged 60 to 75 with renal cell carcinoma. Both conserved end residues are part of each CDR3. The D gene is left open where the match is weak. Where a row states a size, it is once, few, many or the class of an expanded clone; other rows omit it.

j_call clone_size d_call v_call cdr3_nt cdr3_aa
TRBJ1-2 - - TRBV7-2 TGTGCCAGCAGCTTAGCACCGAGCTATGGCTACACCTTC CASSLAPSYGYTF
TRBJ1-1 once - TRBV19 TGTGCCAGTAGTATAACTCGTGGGGGAGCGAAGACTGAAGCTTTCTTT CASSITRGGAKTEAFF
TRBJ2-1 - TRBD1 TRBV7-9 TGTGCCAGCAGCTCGCGCCGGGACAGTTCCTACAATGAGCAGTTCTTC CASSSRRDSSYNEQFF
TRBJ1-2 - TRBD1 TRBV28 TGTGCCAGCAGGACAGGGGGCTATGGCTACACCTTC CASRTGGYGYTF
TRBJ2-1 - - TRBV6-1 TGTGCCAGCAGTGAAGACCTTTTGAGGTTGGTGGGGGGCTACAATGAGCAGTTCTTC CASSEDLLRLVGGYNEQFF
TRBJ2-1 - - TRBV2 TGTGCCAGCAGGGAGGGCCTACGGAATGAGCAGTTCTTC CASREGLRNEQFF
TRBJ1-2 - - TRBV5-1 TGCGCCAGCAGCTTGCTACAGTCTAACTATGGCTACACCTTC CASSLLQSNYGYTF
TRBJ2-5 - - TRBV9 TGTGCCAGCAGCCCTACTAGCACGCAGACCCAGTACTTC CASSPTSTQTQYF
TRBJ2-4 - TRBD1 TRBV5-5 TGTGCCAGCAGCTCGACAGGGTGGTCCAAAAACATTCAGTACTTC CASSSTGWSKNIQYF
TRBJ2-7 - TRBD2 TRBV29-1 TGCAGCGCAAGCGGGAGAAGGGACGAGCAGTACTTC CSASGRRDEQYF
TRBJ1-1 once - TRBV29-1 TGCAGCGTACGGGGTCCCCTTAACACTGAAGCTTTCTTT CSVRGPLNTEAFF
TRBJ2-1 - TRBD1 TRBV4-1 TGCGCCAGCAATCAGGGCGGGACAGGGTTGGGTAGAACTGGCAATGAGCAGTTCTTC CASNQGGTGLGRTGNEQFF
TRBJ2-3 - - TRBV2 TGTGCCAGCAGTGGAGGGGCCCGGCGAGCAGATACGCAGTATTTT CASSGGARRADTQYF
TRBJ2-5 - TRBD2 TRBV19 TGTGCCAGTAGCCTAGCGGGAGTGAGGGAGACCCAGTACTTC CASSLAGVRETQYF
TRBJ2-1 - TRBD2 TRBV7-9 TGTGCCAGCAGCCCCATGGGCGGGAGGGCCTCCTACAATGAGCAGTTCTTC CASSPMGGRASYNEQFF
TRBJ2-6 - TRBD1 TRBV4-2 TGTGCCAGCAGCCCTGACAGGGTAGGAAGCTCTGGGGCCAACGTCCTGACTTTC CASSPDRVGSSGANVLTF
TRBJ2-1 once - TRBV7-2 TGTGCCAGCAGCTTAGACCAGGGTCGGAATGAGCAGTTCTTC CASSLDQGRNEQFF
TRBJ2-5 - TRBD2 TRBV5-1 TGCGCCAGCAGCTTGGCCGTTCTAGCGGGAGTAAAGGAGACCCAGTACTTC CASSLAVLAGVKETQYF
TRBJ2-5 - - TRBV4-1 TGCGCCAGCAGCTCAATTGGAGAGACCCAGTACTTC CASSSIGETQYF
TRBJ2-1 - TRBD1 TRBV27 TGTGCCAGCAGTAATCCCGGGACAGGGGAGAACCTTGACAATGAGCAGTTCTTC CASSNPGTGENLDNEQFF
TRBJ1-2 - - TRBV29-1 TGCAGCGTAAGAACGGGGCGCGATCAGGGATCTGGCTACACCTTC CSVRTGRDQGSGYTF
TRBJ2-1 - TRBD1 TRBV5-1 TGCGCCAGCAGCTTGGGTGACAGGGATGACAATGAGCAGTTCTTC CASSLGDRDDNEQFF
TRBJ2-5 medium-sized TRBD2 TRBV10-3 TGTGCCATCAGTGATGGGACTAGCGGGAGGGCTCAAGAGACCCAGTACTTC CAISDGTSGRAQETQYF
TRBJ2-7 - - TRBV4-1 TGCGCCAGCAGCCAACCGGCAGGGAACTACGAGCAGTACTTC CASSQPAGNYEQYF
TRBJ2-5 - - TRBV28 TGTGCCAGCAGTTTCTCCGAGGGTACGGAGACCCAGTACTTC CASSFSEGTETQYF
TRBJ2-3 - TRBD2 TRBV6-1 TGTGCCAGCAGTGAAGGAAAATGGAAGCGGGAGCACGATACGCAGTATTTT CASSEGKWKREHDTQYF